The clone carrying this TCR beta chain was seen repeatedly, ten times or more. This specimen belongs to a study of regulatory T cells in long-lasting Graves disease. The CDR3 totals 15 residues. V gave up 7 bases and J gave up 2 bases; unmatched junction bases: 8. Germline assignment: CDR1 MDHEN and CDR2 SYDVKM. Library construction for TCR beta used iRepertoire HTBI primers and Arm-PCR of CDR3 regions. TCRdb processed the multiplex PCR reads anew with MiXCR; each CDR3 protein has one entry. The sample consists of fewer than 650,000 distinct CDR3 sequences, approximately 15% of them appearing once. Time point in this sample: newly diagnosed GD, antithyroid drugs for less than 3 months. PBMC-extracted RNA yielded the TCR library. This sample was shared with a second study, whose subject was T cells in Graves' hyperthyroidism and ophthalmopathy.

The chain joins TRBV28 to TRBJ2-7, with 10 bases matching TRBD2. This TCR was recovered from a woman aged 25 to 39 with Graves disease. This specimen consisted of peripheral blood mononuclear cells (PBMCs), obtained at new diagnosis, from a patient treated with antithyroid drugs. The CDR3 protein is CASKRLAGEAYEQYF. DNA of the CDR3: TGTGCCAGCAAACGGCTAGCGGGAGAGGCCTACGAGCAGTACTTC. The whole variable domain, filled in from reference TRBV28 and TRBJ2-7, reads DVKVTQSSRYLVKRTGEKVFLECVQDMDHENMFWYRQDPGLGLRLIYFSYDVKMKEKGDIPEGYSVSREKKERFSLILESASTNQTSMYLCASKRLAGEAYEQYFGPGTRLTVT.